The present TCR beta chain was sequenced within a study of T-cell reconstitution after alpha-beta-depleted transplantation in children. V dropped 2 bases and J dropped 7 bases, with 17 bases sitting between them. Per germline, CDR1 MNHEY and CDR2 SVGAGI. The CDR3 length is 15 residues. This sample's TCRbeta library carried unique molecular identifier barcodes. In TCRdb, the PCR reads were re-called with MiXCR into one record per CDR3 protein. There are some 240,000 distinct CDR3 sequences in the sample; around 8.9% occur only once, and about 4.9% lies in the top ten. This clonotype was recorded at least ten times.

This clonotype originated in a human donor who donated a stem cell graft to a child with SCID. The chain carries TRBV6-5 and TRBJ1-2, with a tentative D call TRBD1 (6 bases). Sample: PBMCs from the stem cell graft donor, taken from the stem cell graft. The CDR3 loop is CASSYNSGASFGYTF. Written as DNA, the CDR3 is TGTGCCAGCAGTTACAACTCGGGGGCGTCCTTTGGCTACACCTTC.